These 30 T cell receptor beta chains share one sample of origin, sequenced in a study of T cell repertoires in cytomegalovirus infection (dated by TCRdb to the late 2010s). Taken with the paper, the label for treatment or condition translates to: in vitro stimulation with specific CMV peptide epitopes to enrich CMV-specific T cells. This sample was sequenced with an Illumina HiSeq 1500. The public sequencing data were trimmed at Q25 with fastp and processed into clonotypes with MiXCR by TCRdb, which kept only in-frame beta chains. Rows with a matching CDR3 protein are joined into one entry that keeps the most common DNA and genes. For this sample the table gives about 130,000 distinct CDR3 sequences, of which around 32% were detected only once. 45% to 55% of the sample lies in the top ten. Antigens of these TCRs are unknown. The sample here was CD8+ T cells from cultured PBMCs, taken from culture after CMV antigen stimulation. These receptors were taken from a human donor in good health (CMV status not recorded). Some clones in this sample may be carry-over from other donors' samples.

This clonotype was observed at least ten times. The V call is TRBV7-9, the J call TRBJ2-1; D perhaps matches TRBD2 (7 bases). Germline values: CDR1 SEHNR, CDR2 FQNEAQ (reference sequence). With 5 bases removed from V and 0 bases from J, the gap between germline ends came to 11 bases. This CDR3 is 15 amino acids long. Here the CDR3 reads CASSGRGRSYNEQFF. The CDR3 DNA reads as TGTGCCAGCAGCGGGCGGGGGCGCTCCTACAATGAGCAGTTCTTC.

The chain combines TRBV9 with TRBJ1-3; D ambiguous. Trimming removed 4 bases at V and 5 bases at J, with 7 bases between. Germline V gene sequence: CDR1 SGDLS, CDR2 YYNGEE. This CDR3 has 12 residues. The CDR3 coding sequence is TGTGCCAGCAGCCCCAACAGAAACACCATATATTTT. Residues: CASSPNRNTIYF.

The J gene is TRBJ1-6, the V gene TRBV27, with TRBD1 matching 9 bases. The CDR3 consists of 13 residues. V trimming: 6 bases; J trimming: 8 bases; junction bases outside the gene matches: 2. The V gene's germline CDR1 is MNHEY and CDR2 SMNVEV (reference sequence). The CDR3 protein is CASSGTGYSPLHF. In DNA, the CDR3 is TGTGCCAGCAGCGGGACAGGGTATTCACCCCTCCACTTT.

The V gene is TRBV9, the J gene TRBJ2-1; D remains unclear. The CDR3 totals 14 residues. Trimming left V 0 bases short and J 4 bases short, with 8 bases between. Looked up from germline, CDR1 is SGDLS and CDR2 is YYNGEE. The CDR3 is CASSVDLGYNEQFF. The CDR3 region has the DNA TGTGCCAGCAGCGTAGATCTGGGGTACAATGAGCAGTTCTTC.

CDR3 coding DNA: TGTGCCAGCAGTTACCCCGGCGGAGGAGGCCCGGGCACTGAAGCTTTCTTT. Its protein is CASSYPGGGGPGTEAFF. The chain couples TRBV6-5 to TRBJ1-1; unclear D gene. CDR3 length equals 17 residues. V was trimmed by 2 bases and J by 4 bases, leaving 20 bases between them. Germline V gene data show CDR1 as MNHEY and CDR2 as SVGAGI.

This chain connects TRBV19 to TRBJ2-1; D is unresolved. Trimming stripped 1 base from V and 7 bases from J, with 14 bases between. This CDR3 contains 15 residues. Germline CDR1 reads LNHDA; CDR2 reads SQIVND (reference sequence). CDR3 loop: CASSIASLTGNEQFF. CDR3 nucleotide sequence: TGTGCCAGTAGTATAGCTTCCCTGACTGGAAATGAGCAGTTCTTC. Full variable domain (rest looked up from reference TRBV19 and TRBJ2-1): DGGITQSPKYLFRKEGQNVTLSCEQNLNHDAMYWYRQDPGQGLRLIYYSQIVNDFQKGDIAEGYSVSREKKESFPLTVTSAQKNPTAFYLCASSIASLTGNEQFFGPGTRLTVL.

This clonotype was seen just once. The chain links TRBV7-9 to TRBJ2-5; D remains ambiguous. The CDR3 length is 12 residues. Per germline, CDR1 SEHNR and CDR2 FQNEAQ (reference sequence). V lost 1 base and J lost 5, with 5 bases in between. The CDR3 reads CASSLGHETQYF. For the CDR3, the DNA is TGTGCCAGCAGCTTAGGGCATGAGACCCAGTACTTC. The whole variable domain, filled in from reference TRBV7-9 and TRBJ2-5, reads DTGVSQNPRHKITKRGQNVTFRCDPISEHNRLYWYRQTLGQGPEFLTYFQNEAQLEKSRLLSDRFSAERPKGSFSTLEIQRTEQGDSAMYLCASSLGHETQYFGPGTRLLVL.

In nucleotides, the CDR3 is TGTGCCAGCGACGCAAGGACCCAGTACTTC. Translating gives CASDARTQYF. The rearrangement joins TRBV2 to TRBJ2-5; D uncertain. Trimming shortened V by 8 bases and J by 7 bases, and 8 bases separated the two germline ends. The CDR3 is 10 residues long. CDR1 and CDR2 (germline): SNHLY, FYNNEI.

The chain carries TRBV27 and TRBJ2-7; TRBD1 might be the D (6 bases). Trimming took off 5 bases at V and 5 bases at J, with 10 bases between the two ends. Per the germline V gene, CDR1 is MNHEY and CDR2 is SMNVEV (reference sequence). CDR3 size: 12 residues. The DNA of the CDR3 is TGTGCCAGCAGTACAACAGGGAACGAGCAGTACTTC. Amino acids: CASSTTGNEQYF.

This clonotype has ten or more counts. The chain has TRBV28 and TRBJ2-1, with TRBD2 matching 7 bases. The CDR3 has 15 residues. Germline V gene sequence: CDR1 MDHEN, CDR2 SYDVKM. The trim removed 2 bases at V and 9 bases at J, leaving 10 bases unmatched. The CDR3 loop reads CASSLLAGVSGEQFF. For the CDR3, the DNA is TGTGCCAGCAGTTTACTGGCGGGGGTAAGTGGTGAGCAGTTCTTC.

Many counts were recorded for this clonotype. This chain joins TRBV7-6 and TRBJ2-7; 11 positions agree with TRBD2. V shed 4 bases, J shed 7 bases, and the junction held 9 bases outside the gene matches. The length of the CDR3 is 15 residues. CDR1 is SGHVS, CDR2 FNYEAQ, per germline. The CDR3 bases are TGTGCCAGCAGCTCTTTAGCGGGGGGGACGGTAGAGCAGTACTTC. It is translated as CASSSLAGGTVEQYF.

This clonotype appeared a few times. The gene calls are TRBV6-1 and TRBJ2-1; tentatively, D is TRBD2 (5 bases). Germline V gives CDR1 MNHNS, CDR2 SASEGT. This CDR3 has 12 residues. V dropped 10 bases and J dropped 0 bases, with 7 bases sitting between them. CDR3 nucleotides: TGTGCCACCCGGGGCTCCTACAATGAGCAGTTCTTC. This sequence encodes CATRGSYNEQFF.

This clonotype was counted between two and nine times. The genes are TRBV7-9 and TRBJ2-2, with D maybe TRBD2 (6 bases). CDR1 SEHNR and CDR2 FQNEAQ come from the germline V gene (reference sequence). The CDR3 contains 15 residues. The V end was cut by 6 bases, the J end by 4 bases, with 15 bases between. CDR3 loop: CASSPSGDLTGELFF. The CDR3 nucleotides are TGTGCCAGCAGTCCCTCGGGGGACCTCACCGGGGAGCTGTTTTTT.

This clonotype has ten or more counts. The V and J genes are TRBV7-2 and TRBJ2-7; 7 positions agree with TRBD2. Germline loops: CDR1 SGHTA, CDR2 FQGNSA. This CDR3 has 14 amino acids. With 4 bases clipped from V and 5 bases from J, the junction kept 8 bases outside the gene matches. The CDR3 protein is CASSWTSVVDEQYF. CDR3 coding DNA: TGTGCCAGCAGCTGGACTAGTGTAGTCGACGAGCAGTACTTC. Variable domain in full (rest from reference TRBV7-2 and TRBJ2-7): GAGVSQSPSNKVTEKGKDVELRCDPISGHTALYWYRQSLGQGLEFLIYFQGNSAPDKSGLPSDRFSAERTGGSVSTLTIQRTQQEDSAVYLCASSWTSVVDEQYFGPGTRLTVT.

The J gene is TRBJ2-1, the V gene TRBV7-2, with TRBD2 matching 10 bases. Losses at the gene ends were 2 bases for V and 2 bases for J; bases not matched to a gene: 9. The germline CDR1 and CDR2 sequences are SGHTA and FQGNSA. The CDR3 runs 18 residues. CDR3: CTSSLFGGSGGAYNEQFF. The DNA of the CDR3 is TGTACCAGCAGCTTATTCGGAGGAAGCGGGGGGGCCTACAATGAGCAGTTCTTC.

The chain employs TRBV12-3 or TRBV12-4 and TRBJ2-7; no clear D. This CDR3 has 13 amino acids. The germline V and J ends were trimmed by 3 bases and 2 bases, with 8 bases remaining between them. Here the CDR3 DNA reads TGTGCCAGCAGTTTCGCGCTTACCTACGAGCAGTACTTC. Translating it yields CASSFALTYEQYF.

The chain combines TRBV19 with TRBJ2-3; 8 bases map to TRBD2. The CDR3 contains 16 residues. Trimming cost V 4 bases and J 1 base; bases outside gene matches: 7. Germline-derived CDR1 and CDR2 are LNHDA and SQIVND (reference sequence). The CDR3 nucleotides read TGTGCCAGTAGTAGAAGAGCGGGGGAGGGCACAGATACGCAGTATTTT. This gives the protein CASSRRAGEGTDTQYF.

V gene TRBV5-6 combines with J gene TRBJ2-4; maybe TRBD2 (6 bases). CDR3 length: 13 amino acids. The germline CDR1 and CDR2 sequences are SGHDT and YYEEEE. Trimming took 5 bases from V and 6 from J, leaving 12 bases between them. CDR3 nucleotides: TGTGCCAGCAGTCTGGGGGGTTTAAACATTCAGTACTTC. Translation gives CASSLGGLNIQYF.

The chain has TRBV5-5 and TRBJ2-3, with a weak D call TRBD1 (5 bases). Per germline, CDR1 SGHKS and CDR2 YYEKEE (reference sequence). The CDR3 consists of 16 residues. Trimming took off 0 bases at V and 6 bases at J, with 17 bases between the two ends. This chain's CDR3 is CASSLDLTALRDTQYF. The CDR3, as DNA: TGTGCCAGCAGCTTGGACCTGACAGCCCTTAGGGATACGCAGTATTTT.

V gene TRBV6-5 combines with J gene TRBJ2-5, with 8 nucleotides matching TRBD1. Germline lookup yields CDR1 MNHEY and CDR2 SVGAGI. V was pared by 5 bases and J by 5 bases, with 4 bases of the junction left unmatched. This CDR3 spans 13 amino acids. In nucleotides, the CDR3 is TGTGCCAGCAGTCCAGGGGGCCTGGAGACCCAGTACTTC. This gives the protein CASSPGGLETQYF.

CDR3 region: CASSLTPTSLQETQYF. DNA of the CDR3: TGTGCCAGCAGCTTAACTCCGACTAGCTTACAAGAGACCCAGTACTTC. The gene calls are TRBV7-9 and TRBJ2-5; TRBD2 matches at 7 bases. Losses at the gene ends were 2 bases for V and 2 bases for J; bases not matched to a gene: 8. This CDR3 contains 16 residues. CDR1 and CDR2 from the germline V gene are SEHNR and FQNEAQ (reference sequence).

This sequence joins TRBV20-1 and TRBJ1-5; 7 nucleotides match TRBD1. The CDR3 loop spans 13 amino acids. Germline CDR1 and CDR2: DFQATT and SNEGSKA (reference sequence). V was pared by 7 bases and J by 0 bases, with 3 bases of the junction left unmatched. The CDR3 here is CSGRQGSNQPQHF. CDR3 in DNA: TGCAGTGGCCGACAGGGTAGCAATCAGCCCCAGCATTTT.

DNA of the CDR3: TGTGCCAGCAGTGGGACAGGGCGTCCTGAAGCTTTCTTT. Its translation is CASSGTGRPEAFF. V usage is TRBV6-2 or TRBV6-3 and J usage is TRBJ1-1; 9 bases match TRBD1. CDR1 and CDR2 (germline): MNHEY, SVGEGT. Trimming at V came to 5 bases and at J to 6 bases, leaving 4 bases not matched to a gene. The CDR3 is made up of 13 amino acids.

This clonotype was counted a few times. The genes are TRBV12-3 or TRBV12-4 and TRBJ1-3, with D possibly being TRBD1 (5 bases). Trimming removed 6 bases at V and 0 bases at J, with 15 bases between. The CDR3 contains 16 residues. CDR3 nucleotide sequence: TGTGCCAGCAGCGCGATGGAGGGGAGCTCTGGAAACACCATATATTTT. Amino acid sequence: CASSAMEGSSGNTIYF.

The V gene is TRBV12-3 or TRBV12-4, the J gene TRBJ2-7; a possible D gene is TRBD2 (5 bases). There are 13 residues in the CDR3. With 1 base removed from V and 7 bases from J, the gap between germline ends came to 11 bases. CDR3 nucleotide sequence: TGTGCCAGCAGTTTAGGGCTAGCCCGGGAGCAGTACTTC. Translation: CASSLGLAREQYF.

CDR3 sequence (DNA): TGTGCTAGTGGTCCCCGCGGACACATGGAAAAACTGTTTTTT. It yields the protein CASGPRGHMEKLFF. The chain joins TRBV12-5 to TRBJ1-4; a possible D gene is TRBD1 (5 bases). The CDR3 has 14 residues. V was pared by 5 bases and J by 8 bases, with 15 bases between. Germline V gives CDR1 LGHNT, CDR2 FRNRAP.

CDR3: CASSYYGQETQYF. The CDR3 DNA sequence: TGTGCCAGCAGTTACTACGGCCAAGAGACCCAGTACTTC. The chain couples TRBV6-2 or TRBV6-3 to TRBJ2-5; D is unclear. This CDR3 comprises 13 residues. Germline assignment: CDR1 MNHEY and CDR2 SVGEGT. V dropped 1 base and J dropped 1 base, with 4 bases sitting between them.

This clonotype appeared many times. The rearrangement links TRBV7-2 to TRBJ1-1, with TRBD1 as a possible D gene (5 bases). The CDR3 length is 14 residues. Trimming removed 3 bases at V and 7 bases at J, with 15 bases between. Germline values: CDR1 SGHTA, CDR2 FQGNSA. CDR3 sequence (DNA): TGTGCCAGCAGCTTGTCCGCAGGGTGGAGTGAAGCTTTCTTT. It codes for CASSLSAGWSEAFF.

The genes are TRBV14 and TRBJ1-1; no definite D call. In germline, CDR1 is SGHDN, CDR2 FVKESK. The CDR3 contains 15 residues. V shed 4 bases and J shed 1 base, with 13 bases lying between them. DNA of the CDR3: TGTGCCAGCAGCCCCTTCATCGGCCAGAACACTGAAGCTTTCTTT. Residues: CASSPFIGQNTEAFF.

This clonotype was seen only a few times. The chain uses TRBV2 and TRBJ2-7, with no clear D. The germline CDR1 and CDR2 sequences are SNHLY and FYNNEI. V lost 3 bases, J lost 0 bases, and 15 bases lay in between. The CDR3 runs to 16 residues. The CDR3 is CASSDPTGPDSYEQYF. The DNA for the CDR3 is TGTGCCAGCAGTGATCCGACCGGACCCGACTCCTACGAGCAGTACTTC.